Presented here are 23 T cell receptor beta chains from one specimen sequenced in a study of beta chain features in type 1 diabetes. Every isolated RNA sample was fully reverse transcribed, so sequencing captured expressed TCRB transcripts. The protocol was immunoSEQ multiplex PCR, while the TCRdb copy is restricted to in-frame clones and leaves out a portion. The sample contains 250,000 to 350,000 clones, around 15% of which appear only once. The specimen was central memory CD4+ T cells from blood. The receptors come from a man aged 25-45 years in good health.

V usage is TRBV7-6 and J usage is TRBJ2-7; the D is unclear. The V gene's germline CDR1 is SGHVS and CDR2 FNYEAQ. The CDR3 is 17 amino acids. Deletions cut 3 bases from V and 5 bases from J, with 23 bases between. For the CDR3, the DNA is TGTGCCAGCAGCTTTCGTGCAGGCGGCTTATCTCAAGACGAGCAGTACTTC. It yields the protein CASSFRAGGLSQDEQYF.

CDR3 sequence: CASSKYLSRADTQYF. DNA for the CDR3: TGTGCCAGCAGCAAATATCTATCCAGGGCAGATACGCAGTATTTT. The rearrangement uses TRBV21-1 and TRBJ2-3; the table's D call of TRBD1 was not tested on the DNA. TRBV21-1 is shown as a pseudogene. The CDR3 length is 15 residues.

This clone was recorded a few times. The chain carries TRBV5-5 and TRBJ2-7; no definite D call. Germline CDR1 and CDR2: SGHKS and YYEKEE (reference sequence). Trimming took 0 bases from V and 3 from J, leaving 4 bases between them. The CDR3 extends over 12 amino acids. The CDR3 region is CASSLGFYEQYV. The CDR3 nucleotides are TGTGCCAGCAGCTTGGGCTTCTACGAGCAGTACGTC.

The V call is TRBV4-1, the J call TRBJ2-5; 7 nucleotides line up with TRBD1. The length of the CDR3 is 14 residues. V shed 4 bases and J 2 bases; nucleotides not matched to a gene: 4. Germline CDR1 reads MGHRA; CDR2 reads YSYEKL. The CDR3 DNA reads as TGCGCCAGCAGCCCGGGACAGAATCAAGAGACCCAGTACTTC. It translates to CASSPGQNQETQYF.

The chain couples TRBV5-4 to TRBJ2-3; D gene uncertain. The CDR3 spans 15 residues. V was trimmed by 5 bases and J by 0 bases, leaving 13 bases between them. Germline loops: CDR1 SGHNT, CDR2 YYREEE (reference sequence). The CDR3 bases are TGTGCCAGCAGTTCCGGACGGTCTAGCACAGATACGCAGTATTTT. It codes for CASSSGRSSTDTQYF.

The table lists this clone with a few counts. The chain uses TRBV29-1 and TRBJ1-2, with a possible D match to TRBD1 (6 bases). The CDR3 runs 11 residues. V lost 7 bases, J lost 5 bases, and 11 bases lay in between. Germline assignment: CDR1 SQVTM and CDR2 ANQGSEA. CDR3: CSGGGEYGYTF. The CDR3, as DNA: TGCAGCGGGGGGGGCGAATATGGCTACACCTTC.

This clone was picked up a small number of times. The J gene is TRBJ2-3, the V gene TRBV4-1; D assignment may be TRBD1 or TRBD2 (5 bases each). The germline V gene encodes CDR1 MGHRA and CDR2 YSYEKL. V shed 4 bases and J shed 5 bases, with 19 bases lying between them. The length of the CDR3 is 16 residues. CDR3 DNA: TGCGCCAGCAGCCCGACCCCGGGGCTCGTTCTAGATACGCAGTATTTT. This translates into CASSPTPGLVLDTQYF.

The table lists this clone with a few counts. The CDR3 region has the DNA TGTGCCAGCAGTTACGAGACAGGGTTCACTGAAGCTTTCTTT. It codes for CASSYETGFTEAFF. The genes are TRBV6-5 and TRBJ1-1, with 7 nucleotides matching TRBD1. Germline CDR1 and CDR2: MNHEY and SVGAGI. This CDR3 spans 14 amino acids. Losses at the gene ends were 2 bases for V and 4 bases for J; bases not matched to a gene: 4.

V gene TRBV19 combines with J gene TRBJ1-4; no clear D. The CDR3 is 17 residues long. The V end was cut by 1 base, the J end by 8 bases, with 20 bases between. Germline CDR1 reads LNHDA; CDR2 reads SQIVND (reference sequence). The CDR3 sequence: CASSIGRLGFGNEKLFF. CDR3 DNA sequence: TGTGCCAGTAGTATAGGGCGACTGGGTTTTGGTAACGAAAAACTGTTTTTT.

This clone was observed a few times. This chain connects TRBV9 to TRBJ2-3, with no clear D. Trimming pared 3 bases from V and 7 bases from J, leaving 18 bases between. The CDR3 loop spans 15 amino acids. From germline, CDR1 is SGDLS and CDR2 YYNGEE. CDR3 sequence: CASSAQALRQNTQYF. The DNA of the CDR3 is TGTGCCAGCAGCGCCCAAGCCCTACGGCAAAATACGCAGTATTTT.

This clone was detected ten times or more. The chain carries TRBV2 and TRBJ1-3, with 8 bases that match TRBD1. The junction had 6 bases not matched to a gene; V was cut back by 2 bases and J by 3 bases. The CDR3 is 16 residues long. Germline CDR1 and CDR2: SNHLY and FYNNEI. The CDR3 spells CASSELAGGFGNTIYF. DNA of the CDR3: TGTGCCAGCAGTGAATTGGCAGGGGGCTTTGGAAACACCATATATTTT.

This clone was recorded a few times. CDR3 in amino acids: CASTVGANSYEQYF. DNA for the CDR3: TGTGCCAGCACGGTCGGGGCAAACTCCTACGAGCAGTACTTC. The chain combines TRBV6-6 with TRBJ2-7; D is tentatively TRBD1 or TRBD2 (5 bases each). V shed 7 bases and J shed 0 bases, with 13 bases lying between them. Germline-derived CDR1 and CDR2 are MNHNY and SVGAGI (reference sequence). The CDR3 has 14 amino acids.

The chain uses TRBV5-5 and TRBJ1-6, with 8 bases matching TRBD1. Trimming cost V 1 base and J 10 bases; bases outside gene matches: 4. The CDR3 length is 14 residues. Germline CDR1 and CDR2: SGHKS and YYEKEE (reference sequence). The CDR3 loop reads CASSLPTGVSPLHF. The CDR3 bases are TGTGCCAGCAGCTTGCCGACAGGGGTATCACCCCTCCACTTT.

This clone was seen only once. Additional DNA sequences in this sample encode the identical CDR3. J is TRBJ1-2 and V is TRBV25-1; no firm D call. Germline CDR1 is MGHDK and CDR2 is SYGVNS. Trimming shortened V by 1 base and J by 8 bases, and 8 bases separated the two germline ends. This CDR3 contains 12 residues. CDR3 in amino acids: CASSESGRGYTF. The CDR3 bases are TGTGCCAGCAGTGAATCCGGACGCGGCTACACCTTC.

This clone turned up a few times. The V gene is TRBV6-5, the J gene TRBJ1-6; 9 bases match TRBD1. From germline, CDR1 is MNHEY and CDR2 SVGAGI. The CDR3 runs 15 residues. V lost 7 bases and J lost 0; bases outside the gene matches: 1. This CDR3 is CASKQGASYNSPLHF. CDR3 nucleotides: TGTGCCAGCAAACAGGGGGCCTCCTATAATTCACCCCTCCACTTT.

This clone came up a few times. This same CDR3 is encoded by further DNA sequences in the sample. This chain joins TRBV7-8 and TRBJ1-1; 9 bases agree with TRBD1. The germline V gene has CDR1 SGHVS and CDR2 FQNEAQ. The junction had 3 bases not matched to a gene; V was cut back by 5 bases and J by 5 bases. This CDR3 has 13 amino acids. CDR3 amino acids: CASSLTGGTEAFF. As DNA, the CDR3 is TGTGCCAGCAGCCTGACAGGGGGGACTGAAGCTTTCTTT. Variable domain in full (rest from reference TRBV7-8 and TRBJ1-1): GAGVSQSPRYKVAKRGQDVALRCDPISGHVSLFWYQQALGQGPEFLTYFQNEAQLDKSGLPSDRFFAERPEGSVSTLKIQRTQQEDSAVYLCASSLTGGTEAFFGQGTRLTVV.

The V call is TRBV7-9, the J call TRBJ1-6, with D perhaps matching TRBD1 (6 bases). Germline-derived CDR1 and CDR2 are SEHNR and FQNEAQ (reference sequence). The CDR3 has 16 residues. Between the trimmed V and J ends, which lost 4 bases and 10 bases, there was a span of 20 bases. In DNA form, the CDR3 reads TGTGCCAGCAGCTCGTACCAACAGGGATTGAGGTCACCCCTCCACTTT. It yields the protein CASSSYQQGLRSPLHF.

CDR3 DNA: TGCGCCAGCAGCTTAGGGTTTGGCAATCAGCCCCAGCATTTT. Translation: CASSLGFGNQPQHF. V and J are TRBV5-1 and TRBJ1-5; no clear D. CDR1 SGHRS and CDR2 YFSETQ come from the germline V gene. V dropped 2 bases and J dropped 2 bases, with 8 bases sitting between them. This CDR3 has 14 amino acids.

This sequence joins TRBV7-2 and TRBJ2-5, with 8 bases identical to TRBD1. Germline V CDR1 and CDR2: SGHTA, FQGNSA. V shed 4 bases and J 3 bases; nucleotides not matched to a gene: 4. The length of the CDR3 is 14 residues. This CDR3 reads CASSYGQGKETQYF. The CDR3 bases are TGTGCCAGCAGCTATGGACAGGGTAAAGAGACCCAGTACTTC.

This sequence joins TRBV7-2 and TRBJ2-3; D remains ambiguous. Germline V gene sequence: CDR1 SGHTA, CDR2 FQGNSA. The CDR3 sequence is 17 residues long. Trimming stripped 1 base from V and 0 bases from J, with 14 bases between. The CDR3 coding sequence is TGTGCCAGCAGCTTAGTAGGGCAGCGAGCTAGCACAGATACGCAGTATTTT. Translated: CASSLVGQRASTDTQYF.

This clone was seen a few times. The same CDR3 arises from other DNA sequences in this sample as well. The J gene is TRBJ2-7, the V gene TRBV6-6, with 8 bases fitting TRBD2. J gave up 6 bases and V 3 bases, and 10 bases lay outside the gene matches. Germline lookup yields CDR1 MNHNY and CDR2 SVGAGI (reference sequence). The CDR3 contains 15 residues. CDR3: CASSYGGTRGIEQYV. CDR3 bases: TGTGCCAGCAGTTATGGTGGGACTAGGGGAATCGAGCAGTACGTC.

The chain uses TRBV5-1 and TRBJ2-1, with D unresolved. V dropped 1 base and J dropped 0 bases, with 20 bases sitting between them. The germline V gene encodes CDR1 SGHRS and CDR2 YFSETQ. The CDR3 length is 19 residues. CDR3 sequence (DNA): TGCGCCAGCAGCTTGAGGCCCCGGGTCGCTTATAGCTCCTACAATGAGCAGTTCTTC. Its translation is CASSLRPRVAYSSYNEQFF.

The rearrangement links TRBV2 to TRBJ1-1, with 8 bases that match TRBD1. V gave up 8 bases and J gave up 0 bases; unmatched junction bases: 5. The CDR3 has 14 residues. Germline CDR1 and CDR2: SNHLY and FYNNEI. The CDR3 bases are TGTGCCAGCGGCGAGACAGGGGTGAACACTGAAGCTTTCTTT. Translation gives CASGETGVNTEAFF.